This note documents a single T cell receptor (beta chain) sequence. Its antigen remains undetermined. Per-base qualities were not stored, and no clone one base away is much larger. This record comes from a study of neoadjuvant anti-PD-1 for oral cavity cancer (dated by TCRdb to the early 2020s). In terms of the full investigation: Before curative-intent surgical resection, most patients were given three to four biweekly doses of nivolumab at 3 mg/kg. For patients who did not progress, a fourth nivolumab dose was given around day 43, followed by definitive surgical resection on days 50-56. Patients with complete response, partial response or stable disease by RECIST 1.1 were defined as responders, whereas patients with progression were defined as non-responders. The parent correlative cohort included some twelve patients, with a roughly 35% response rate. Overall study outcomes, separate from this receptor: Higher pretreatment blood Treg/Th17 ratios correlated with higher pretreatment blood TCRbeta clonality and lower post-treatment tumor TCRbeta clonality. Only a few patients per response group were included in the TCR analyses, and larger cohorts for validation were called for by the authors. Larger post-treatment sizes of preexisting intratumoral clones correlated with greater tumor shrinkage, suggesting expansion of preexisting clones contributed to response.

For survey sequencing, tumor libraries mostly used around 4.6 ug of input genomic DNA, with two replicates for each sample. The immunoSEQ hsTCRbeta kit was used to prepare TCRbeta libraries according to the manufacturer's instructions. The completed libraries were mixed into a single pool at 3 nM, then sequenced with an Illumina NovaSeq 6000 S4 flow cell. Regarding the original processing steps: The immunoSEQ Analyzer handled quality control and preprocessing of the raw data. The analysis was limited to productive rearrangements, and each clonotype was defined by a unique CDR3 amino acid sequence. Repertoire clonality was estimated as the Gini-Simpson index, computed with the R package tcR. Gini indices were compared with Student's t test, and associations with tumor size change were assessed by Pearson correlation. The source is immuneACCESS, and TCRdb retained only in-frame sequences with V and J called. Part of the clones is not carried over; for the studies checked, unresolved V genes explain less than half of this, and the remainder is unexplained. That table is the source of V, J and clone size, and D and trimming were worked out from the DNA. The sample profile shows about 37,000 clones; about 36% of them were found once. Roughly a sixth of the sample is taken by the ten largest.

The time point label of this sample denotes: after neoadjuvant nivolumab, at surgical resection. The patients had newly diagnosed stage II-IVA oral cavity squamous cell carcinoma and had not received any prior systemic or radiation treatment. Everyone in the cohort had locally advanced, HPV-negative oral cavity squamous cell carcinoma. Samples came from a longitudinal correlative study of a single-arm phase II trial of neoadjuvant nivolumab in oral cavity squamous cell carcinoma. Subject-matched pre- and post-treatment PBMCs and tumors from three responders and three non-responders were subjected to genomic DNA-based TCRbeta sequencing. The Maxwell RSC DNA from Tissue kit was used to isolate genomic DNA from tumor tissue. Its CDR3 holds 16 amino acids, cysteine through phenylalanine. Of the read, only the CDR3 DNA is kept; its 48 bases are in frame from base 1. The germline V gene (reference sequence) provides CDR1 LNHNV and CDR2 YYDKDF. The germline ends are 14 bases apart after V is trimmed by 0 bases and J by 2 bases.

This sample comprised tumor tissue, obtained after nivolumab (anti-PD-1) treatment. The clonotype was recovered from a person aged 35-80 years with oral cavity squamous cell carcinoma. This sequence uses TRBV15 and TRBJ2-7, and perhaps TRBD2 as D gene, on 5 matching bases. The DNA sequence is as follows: TGTGCCACCAGCAGAGATCTTACTCTAGCCCCCTACGAGCAGTACTTC. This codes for CATSRDLTLAPYEQYF.